This T cell receptor (beta chain) was recorded in a study of T-cell reconstitution after alpha-beta-depleted transplantation in children. Study-wide results and limits: Recipient T cells and thymic progenitors that survived gave rise to the high TCRbeta diversity observed at day 60 in some patients. Most T-cell counts and diversity one year after the transplant came from T cells that were newly produced. Expanded clones from the graft, numbering several hundred, reportedly supplied alpha-beta T cells about two months after transplant.

This clonotype was counted only a few times. Its specificity is not known. Preparation of the TCRbeta library was carried out with unique molecular identifiers. TCRdb called the PCR reads again in MiXCR, with one record for every CDR3 protein. The sample holds around 700,000 distinct CDR3 sequences, around 13% seen once. There are 17 residues in the CDR3. The V gene lost 0 bases and the J gene lost 1 base, with 14 bases spanning the gap. From germline, CDR1 is MNHEY and CDR2 SVGAGI. This TCR derives from a girl aged 2 to 10 with congenital amegakaryocytic thrombocytopenia, due to receive a stem cell transplant. The genes are TRBV6-5 and TRBJ2-3; D gene unclear. The material was PBMCs, obtained before TCRalphabeta/CD19-depleted stem cell transplant. The CDR3 spells CASSYSGYPWGTDTQYF. The DNA for the CDR3 is TGTGCCAGCAGTTACTCCGGATATCCCTGGGGCACAGATACGCAGTATTTT.